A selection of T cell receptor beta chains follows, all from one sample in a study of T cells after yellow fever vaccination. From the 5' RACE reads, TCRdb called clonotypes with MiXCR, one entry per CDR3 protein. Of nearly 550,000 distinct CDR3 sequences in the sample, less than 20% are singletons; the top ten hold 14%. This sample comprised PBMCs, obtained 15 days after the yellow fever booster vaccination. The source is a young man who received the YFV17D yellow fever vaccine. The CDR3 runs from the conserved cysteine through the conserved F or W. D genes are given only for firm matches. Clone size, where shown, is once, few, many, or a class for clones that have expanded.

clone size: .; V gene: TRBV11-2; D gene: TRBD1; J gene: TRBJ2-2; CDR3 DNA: TGTGCCAGCAGCTTAGAGGGCCCACAGGGGGCGGTTTACACCGGGGAGCTGTTTTTT; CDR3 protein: CASSLEGPQGAVYTGELFF
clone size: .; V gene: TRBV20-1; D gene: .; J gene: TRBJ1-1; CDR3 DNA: TGCAGTGCTCGTCGGGGGCAGGACACTGAAGCTTTCTTT; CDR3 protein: CSARRGQDTEAFF
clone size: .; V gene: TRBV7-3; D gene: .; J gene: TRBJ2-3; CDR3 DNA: TGTGCCAGCAGCTCCGGTCGGGCGGGAGATACGCAGTATTTT; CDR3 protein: CASSSGRAGDTQYF
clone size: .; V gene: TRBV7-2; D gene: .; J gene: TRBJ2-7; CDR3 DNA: TGTGCCAGCAGCCCTTCCTCACGTCTGCAGTACTTC; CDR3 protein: CASSPSSRLQYF
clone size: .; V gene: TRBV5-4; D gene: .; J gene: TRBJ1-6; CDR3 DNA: TGTGCCAGCAGCTTACAGGCCGAAAATTCACCCCTCCACTTT; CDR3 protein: CASSLQAENSPLHF
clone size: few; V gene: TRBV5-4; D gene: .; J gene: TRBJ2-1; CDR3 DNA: TGTGCCAGCAGCTTATCGGGGAATCGGAGAAATGAGCAGTTCTTC; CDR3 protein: CASSLSGNRRNEQFF
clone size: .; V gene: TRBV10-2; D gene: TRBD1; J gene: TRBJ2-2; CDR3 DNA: TGCGCCAGCAGTCTGGGACAGCAATACACCGGGGAGCTGTTTTTT; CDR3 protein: CASSLGQQYTGELFF
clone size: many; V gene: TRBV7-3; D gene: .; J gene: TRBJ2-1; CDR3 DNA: TGTGCCAGCAGCTTAGGAGGGTTCTTGAATGAGCAGTTCTTC; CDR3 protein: CASSLGGFLNEQFF
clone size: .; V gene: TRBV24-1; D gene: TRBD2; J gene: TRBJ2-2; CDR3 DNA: TGTGCCACCAGTGACCCAGGACTAGCGGGAGGCAACACCGGGGAGCTGTTTTTT; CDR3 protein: CATSDPGLAGGNTGELFF
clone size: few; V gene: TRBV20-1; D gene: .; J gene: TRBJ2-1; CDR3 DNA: TGCAGTGCTAGAGATCACCTTTCCTCCTACAATGAGCAGTTCTTC; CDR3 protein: CSARDHLSSYNEQFF
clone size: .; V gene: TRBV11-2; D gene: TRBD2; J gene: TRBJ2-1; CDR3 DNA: TGTGCCAGCAGCTTATTCAATAGCGGGGGACTTAGCTCCTACAATGAGCAGTTCTTC; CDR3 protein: CASSLFNSGGLSSYNEQFF
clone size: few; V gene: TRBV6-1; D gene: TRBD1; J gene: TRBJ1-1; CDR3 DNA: TGTGCCAGCAGGAAAAGGGGGCAAGCTACTGAAGCTTTCTTT; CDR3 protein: CASRKRGQATEAFF
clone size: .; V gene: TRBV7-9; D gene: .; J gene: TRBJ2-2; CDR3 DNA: TGTGCCAGCAAAGAACTTGATTCAGTTTACACCGGGGAGCTGTTTTTT; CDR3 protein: CASKELDSVYTGELFF
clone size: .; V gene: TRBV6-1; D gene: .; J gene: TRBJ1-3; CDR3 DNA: TGTGCCAGCAGCAACGGGGGCCACCGGGACACCATATATTTT; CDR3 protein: CASSNGGHRDTIYF
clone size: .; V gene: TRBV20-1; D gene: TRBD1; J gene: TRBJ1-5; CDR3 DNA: TGCAGTGCTGAGACAGGGCGGTATAGCAATCAGCCCCAGCATTTT; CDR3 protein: CSAETGRYSNQPQHF
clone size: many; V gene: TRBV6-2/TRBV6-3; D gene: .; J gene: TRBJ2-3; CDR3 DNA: TGTGCCAGCGGGCAGGGAAGGTCAGATACGCAGTATTTT; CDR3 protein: CASGQGRSDTQYF
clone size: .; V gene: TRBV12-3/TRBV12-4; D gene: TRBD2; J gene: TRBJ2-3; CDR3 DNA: TGTGCCAGCAGCCCTAGCGGGAGGGGCCAGGATACGCAGTATTTT; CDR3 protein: CASSPSGRGQDTQYF
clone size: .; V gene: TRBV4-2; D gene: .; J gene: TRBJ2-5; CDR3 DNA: TGTGCCAGCAGCCAACCCGGACAGAGCGCACAAGAGACCCAGTACTTC; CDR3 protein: CASSQPGQSAQETQYF
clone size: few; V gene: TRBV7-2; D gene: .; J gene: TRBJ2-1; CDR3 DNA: TGTGCCAGCACCTACCAGATCGGTGAGCAGTTCTTC; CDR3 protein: CASTYQIGEQFF
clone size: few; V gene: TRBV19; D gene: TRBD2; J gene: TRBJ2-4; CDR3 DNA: TGTGCCAGTTCTAGCGGGAGTCACATTCAGTACTTC; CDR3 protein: CASSSGSHIQYF
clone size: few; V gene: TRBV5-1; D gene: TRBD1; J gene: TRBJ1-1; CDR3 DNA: TGCGCCAGCAGCCCAAGACAGGGCCCGGATAGTGAAGCTTTCTTT; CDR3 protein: CASSPRQGPDSEAFF
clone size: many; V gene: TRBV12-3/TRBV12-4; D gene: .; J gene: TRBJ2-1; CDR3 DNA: TGTGCCAGCGAGTCCGAGGCGAATGAGCAGTTCTTC; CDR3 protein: CASESEANEQFF
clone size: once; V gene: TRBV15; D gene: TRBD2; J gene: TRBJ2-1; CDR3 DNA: TGTGCCACCGGACGAGCGGGGCCTTCCTACAATGAGCAGTTCTTC; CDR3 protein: CATGRAGPSYNEQFF
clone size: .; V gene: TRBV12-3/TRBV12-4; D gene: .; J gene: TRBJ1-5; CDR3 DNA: TGTGCCAGCGGGGTAATGGGCAATCAGCCCCAGCATTTT; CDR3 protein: CASGVMGNQPQHF
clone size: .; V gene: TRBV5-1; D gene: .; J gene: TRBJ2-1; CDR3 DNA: TGCGCCAGCAGCCGAACTTGGGCTTCGGGATTCTCCTACAATGAGCAGTTCTTC; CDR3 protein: CASSRTWASGFSYNEQFF
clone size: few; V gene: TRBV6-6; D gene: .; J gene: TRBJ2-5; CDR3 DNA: TGTGCCAGCAGTTACCTTCCCCAAGAGACCCAGTACTTC; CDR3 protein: CASSYLPQETQYF
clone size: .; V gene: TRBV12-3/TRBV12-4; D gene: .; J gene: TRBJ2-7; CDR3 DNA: TGTGCCAGCAGTTTAGCGCTTGCAGCGAGCTCCTACGAGCAGTACTTC; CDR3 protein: CASSLALAASSYEQYF
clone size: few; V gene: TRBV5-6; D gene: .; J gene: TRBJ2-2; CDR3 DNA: TGTGCCAGCAGCTTGGAAGACATCACCGGGGAGCTGTTTTTT; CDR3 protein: CASSLEDITGELFF
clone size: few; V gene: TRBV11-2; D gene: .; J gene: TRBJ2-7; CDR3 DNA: TGTGCCAGCAGCTCCTGGTACGAGCAGTACTTC; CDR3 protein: CASSSWYEQYF
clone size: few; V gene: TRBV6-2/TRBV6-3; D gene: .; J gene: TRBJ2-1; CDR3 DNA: TGTGCCAGCAGTTACTTTGGGGAATCGGAGCAGTTCTTC; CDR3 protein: CASSYFGESEQFF
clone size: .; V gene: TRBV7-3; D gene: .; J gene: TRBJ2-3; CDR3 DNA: TGTGCCAGCAGGGGGAGGACTAGCACAGATACGCAGTATTTT; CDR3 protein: CASRGRTSTDTQYF
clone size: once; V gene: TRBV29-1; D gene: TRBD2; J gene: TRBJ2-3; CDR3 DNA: TGCTCGGGCGGGAGTAGGAATACGCAGTATTTT; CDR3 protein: CSGGSRNTQYF
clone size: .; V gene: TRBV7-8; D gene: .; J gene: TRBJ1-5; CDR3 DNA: TGTGCCAGCAGCCCGGCGAGGTTCGTGGACTTTCAGCCCCAGCATTTT; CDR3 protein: CASSPARFVDFQPQHF
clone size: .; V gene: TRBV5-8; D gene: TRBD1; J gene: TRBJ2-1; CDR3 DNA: TGTGCCAGCAGCCGACAGGGGGCTGTGATCTCCTACAATGAGCAGTTCTTC; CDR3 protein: CASSRQGAVISYNEQFF
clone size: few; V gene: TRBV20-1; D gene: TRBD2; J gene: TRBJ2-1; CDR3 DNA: TGCAGTGCTAGTGGGACTAGCGGGAGGTATAAGCAGTTCTTC; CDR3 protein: CSASGTSGRYKQFF
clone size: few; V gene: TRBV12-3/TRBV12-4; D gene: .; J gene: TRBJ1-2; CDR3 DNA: TGTGCCAGCAGTGCCACTGCAGGGTCGCTAGTTCGGGGCTACACCTTC; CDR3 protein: CASSATAGSLVRGYTF
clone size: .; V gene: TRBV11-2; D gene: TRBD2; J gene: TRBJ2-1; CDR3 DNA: TGTGCCAGCAGCTTAGATGCGGGAGTAAGGAATGAGCAGTTCTTC; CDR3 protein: CASSLDAGVRNEQFF
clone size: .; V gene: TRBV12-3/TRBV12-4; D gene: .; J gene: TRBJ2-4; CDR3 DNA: TGTGCCAGCAGTTTATTGGCAAACATTCAGTACTTC; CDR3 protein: CASSLLANIQYF
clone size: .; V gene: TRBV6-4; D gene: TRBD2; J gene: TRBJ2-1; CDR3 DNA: TGTGCCAGCAGTGCTCAAGCGGGATCAAACAATGAGCAGTTCTTC; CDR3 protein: CASSAQAGSNNEQFF
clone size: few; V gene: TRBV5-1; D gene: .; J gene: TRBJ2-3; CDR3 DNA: TGCGCCAGCAGCCGTTGGACAGCGGCAGATACGCAGTATTTT; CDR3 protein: CASSRWTAADTQYF
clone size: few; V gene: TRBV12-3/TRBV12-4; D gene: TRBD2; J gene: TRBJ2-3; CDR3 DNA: TGTGCCAGCAGTGTAGCGGGGAGGGGAGATACGCAGTATTTT; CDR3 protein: CASSVAGRGDTQYF